One T cell receptor beta chain is described in this entry. Since a much larger clone is just one base distant, this may be a read error. The sample comes from a study of metastatic and nonmetastatic thyroid tumors. Via MiXCR, TCRdb re-called the PCR reads. This table has roughly 48,000 clones, approximately 24% appearing once. All patients were untreated before thyroid surgery. V lost 6 bases, J lost 5 bases, and 6 bases stayed unmatched. The CDR3 length is 13 residues. The J gene is TRBJ1-1, the V gene TRBV12-3 or TRBV12-4, with 7 nucleotides matching TRBD1. The origin of this receptor is a male donor with papillary thyroid cancer or a benign thyroid nodule (not recorded which). Some clones in this sample may be carry-over from other donors' samples. The sequenced sample was blood. CDR3 amino acids: CASSLTGQTEAFF. CDR3 coding DNA: TGTGCCAGCAGCCTGACAGGGCAGACTGAAGCTTTCTTT.